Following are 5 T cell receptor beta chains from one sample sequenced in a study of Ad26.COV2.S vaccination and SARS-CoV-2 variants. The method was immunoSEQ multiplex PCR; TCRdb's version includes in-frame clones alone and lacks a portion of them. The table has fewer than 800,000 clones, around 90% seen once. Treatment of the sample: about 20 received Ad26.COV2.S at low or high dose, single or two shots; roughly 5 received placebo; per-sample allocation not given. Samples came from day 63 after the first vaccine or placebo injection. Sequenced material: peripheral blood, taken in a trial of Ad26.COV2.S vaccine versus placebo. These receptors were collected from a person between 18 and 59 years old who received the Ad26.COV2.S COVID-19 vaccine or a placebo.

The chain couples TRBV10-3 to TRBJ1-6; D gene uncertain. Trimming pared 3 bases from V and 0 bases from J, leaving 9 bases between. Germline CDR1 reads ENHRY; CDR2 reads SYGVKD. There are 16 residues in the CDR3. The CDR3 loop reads CAISEWPSSYNSPLHF. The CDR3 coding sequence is TGTGCCATCAGTGAATGGCCGAGCTCCTATAATTCACCCCTCCACTTT.

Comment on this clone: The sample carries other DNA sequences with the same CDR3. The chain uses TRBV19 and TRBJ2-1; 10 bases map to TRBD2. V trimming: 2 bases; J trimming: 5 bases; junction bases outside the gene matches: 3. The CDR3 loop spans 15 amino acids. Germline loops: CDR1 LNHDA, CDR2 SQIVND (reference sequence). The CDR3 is CASSIIAGGHNEQFF. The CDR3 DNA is TGTGCCAGTAGTATAATAGCGGGGGGCCACAATGAGCAGTTCTTC.

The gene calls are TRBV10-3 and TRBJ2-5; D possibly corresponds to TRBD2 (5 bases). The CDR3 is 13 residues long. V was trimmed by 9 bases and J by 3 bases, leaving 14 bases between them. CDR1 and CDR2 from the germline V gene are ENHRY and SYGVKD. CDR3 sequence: CAIRRVEEETQYF. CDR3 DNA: TGTGCCATTAGGCGGGTAGAGGAAGAGACCCAGTACTTC.

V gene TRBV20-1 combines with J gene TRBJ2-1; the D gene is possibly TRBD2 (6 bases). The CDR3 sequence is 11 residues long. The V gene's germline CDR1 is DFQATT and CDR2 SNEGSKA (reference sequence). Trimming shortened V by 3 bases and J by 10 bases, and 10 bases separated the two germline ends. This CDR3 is CSASLREEQFF. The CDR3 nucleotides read TGCAGTGCTAGTCTTCGGGAGGAGCAGTTCTTC.

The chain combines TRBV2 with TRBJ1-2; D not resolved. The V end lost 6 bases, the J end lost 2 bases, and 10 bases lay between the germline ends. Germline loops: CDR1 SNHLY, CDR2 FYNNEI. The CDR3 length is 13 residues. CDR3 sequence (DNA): TGTGCCAGCAGCCCTGACATGAACTATGGCTACACCTTC. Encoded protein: CASSPDMNYGYTF.